The 26 T cell receptor beta chains below come from one sample, sequenced in a study of identical twins. TCRdb independently ran MiXCR on the 5' RACE reads; one entry per CDR3 protein. The sample records over 200,000 distinct CDR3 sequences, roughly 10% being singletons. The sequencing input was memory T cells sorted from blood. The receptor set was obtained from a man aged 45-65 years in good health.

This clonotype was counted ten times or more. The chain joins TRBV3-1 to TRBJ2-2, with TRBD1 matching over 9 bases. The V gene's germline CDR1 is LGHDT and CDR2 YNNKEL (reference sequence). The CDR3 runs 17 residues. J gave up 5 bases and V 4 bases, and 11 bases lay outside the gene matches. The CDR3 is CASSRVQQGARTGELFF. In nucleotides, the CDR3 is TGTGCCAGCAGCCGAGTACAACAGGGGGCAAGGACCGGGGAGCTGTTTTTT.

The J gene is TRBJ2-4, the V gene TRBV12-3 or TRBV12-4; 8 bases agree with TRBD1. Germline trimming cut 4 bases from V and 6 bases from J; bases unmatched to any gene: 17. The CDR3 spans 18 residues. In DNA, the CDR3 is TGTGCCAGCAGTTCAGGGGGCGGGCCGAACCTAGTGGGAAACATTCAGTACTTC. Residues: CASSSGGGPNLVGNIQYF.

This clonotype was seen more than once but under ten times. The gene calls are TRBV7-9 and TRBJ2-3, with D unclear. The germline V gene encodes CDR1 SEHNR and CDR2 FQNEAQ (reference sequence). V dropped 2 bases and J dropped 2 bases, with 8 bases sitting between them. This CDR3 contains 14 residues. CDR3 protein: CASSLTSDTDTQYF. CDR3 DNA sequence: TGTGCCAGCAGCTTAACAAGTGACACAGATACGCAGTATTTT.

This clonotype was found a few times. The CDR3 protein is CGVLGLGKGYEQYF. In nucleotides, the CDR3 is TGCGGTGTACTGGGACTAGGAAAGGGTTACGAGCAGTACTTC. The chain couples TRBV20-1 to TRBJ2-7; 8 bases line up with TRBD2. Germline V gene lookup returns CDR1 DFQATT and CDR2 SNEGSKA (reference sequence). The CDR3 runs 14 residues.

In its sample, this clonotype was seen many times. The chain uses TRBV5-1 and TRBJ1-5, with TRBD1 identical over 9 bases. V lost 5 bases to trimming and J lost 6 bases; unmatched junction nucleotides: 6. Germline CDR1 and CDR2: SGHRS and YFSETQ. The CDR3 totals 14 residues. CDR3 protein: CASSPQGAGQPQHF. The CDR3 DNA reads TGCGCCAGCAGTCCACAGGGGGCCGGTCAGCCCCAGCATTTT.

This clonotype was seen repeatedly, ten times or more. The CDR3 DNA reads as TGCGCCAGCAGCTTGAGTAACAGGGAAGGCGGGGAGCTGTTTTTT. Translation gives CASSLSNREGGELFF. The V call is TRBV5-1, the J call TRBJ2-2, with a weak D call TRBD1 (6 bases). The V gene lost 1 base and the J gene lost 7 bases, with 14 bases spanning the gap. The CDR3 loop spans 15 amino acids. Germline CDR1 reads SGHRS; CDR2 reads YFSETQ.

This clonotype showed up many times. This chain connects TRBV20-1 to TRBJ1-4; 7 bases are a match to TRBD1. From germline, CDR1 is DFQATT and CDR2 SNEGSKA (reference sequence). Germline trimming cut 5 bases from V and 5 bases from J; bases unmatched to any gene: 5. This CDR3 is built from 13 residues. As DNA, the CDR3 is TGCAGTGCTGGACAGGCCGCGAATGAAAAACTGTTTTTT. This codes for CSAGQAANEKLFF.

This clonotype was observed a few times. A junction boundary mismatches the germline segment, possibly from a read error. The chain has TRBV14 and TRBJ2-3; no firm D call. Germline CDR1 is SGHDN and CDR2 is FVKESK. The CDR3 loop spans 17 amino acids. Here the CDR3 reads CASSKEVGSAYTDTQYF. The CDR3 coding sequence is TGTGCCAGCAGCAAAGAGGTGGGCTCGGCGTACACAGATACGCAGTATTTT.

The V gene is TRBV5-5, the J gene TRBJ2-1, with D possibly matching TRBD1 (6 bases). Trimming pared 3 bases from V and 0 bases from J, leaving 16 bases between. The CDR3 has 17 residues. Germline V gene lookup returns CDR1 SGHKS and CDR2 YYEKEE (reference sequence). CDR3 loop: CASSSYLTGSSYNEQFF. In nucleotides, the CDR3 is TGTGCCAGCAGCTCCTACCTTACAGGGAGCTCCTACAATGAGCAGTTCTTC.

This clonotype was found many times. The V gene is TRBV7-9, the J gene TRBJ2-5; no clear D. Trimming left V 4 bases short and J 3 bases short, with 6 bases between. The CDR3 loop spans 12 amino acids. Germline assignment: CDR1 SEHNR and CDR2 FQNEAQ (reference sequence). The CDR3 DNA is TGTGCCAGCAGCTCCTCGGAAGAGACCCAGTACTTC. Translating it yields CASSSSEETQYF.

In this sample, this clonotype turned up a few times. This rearrangement joins TRBV27 to TRBJ2-2; TRBD2 might be the D (6 bases). Germline CDR1 is MNHEY and CDR2 is SMNVEV (reference sequence). The CDR3 has 17 amino acids. V was pared by 6 bases and J by 1 base, with 18 bases between. The CDR3 bases are TGTGCCAGCAGCTCAATCCGGACTATCAAGAACACCGGGGAGCTGTTTTTT. This translates into CASSSIRTIKNTGELFF.

This clonotype has more than one count but fewer than ten. This sequence joins TRBV6-1 and TRBJ1-5; no clear D. The CDR3 runs 15 residues. Trimming took off 4 bases at V and 1 base at J, with 11 bases between the two ends. CDR1 MNHNS and CDR2 SASEGT come from the germline V gene. The CDR3 region has the DNA TGTGCCAGCAGTGGCAAAGGGTCCAGCAATCAGCCCCAGCATTTT. Translating it yields CASSGKGSSNQPQHF.

CDR3: CASSHIRGRGSNQPQHF. Here the CDR3 DNA reads TGTGCCAGCAGTCACATTAGGGGCAGGGGAAGCAATCAGCCCCAGCATTTT. The V gene is TRBV28, the J gene TRBJ1-5; D perhaps matches TRBD1 (6 bases). Germline assignment: CDR1 MDHEN and CDR2 SYDVKM. CDR3 length equals 17 residues. Trimming removed 5 bases from V and 1 base from J, with 18 bases in between.

This clonotype was counted ten times or more. V is TRBV5-1 and J is TRBJ2-1; D is uncertain. Germline V gene data show CDR1 as SGHRS and CDR2 as YFSETQ. The length of the CDR3 is 12 residues. Trimming took off 2 bases at V and 3 bases at J, with 3 bases between the two ends. The CDR3 is CASSFDYNEQFF. CDR3 DNA: TGCGCCAGCAGCTTTGACTACAATGAGCAGTTCTTC.

A note on this clonotype: A much more abundant neighbour one base away suggests this may be a read error. This chain connects TRBV5-1 to TRBJ1-2; no clear D. The length of the CDR3 is 16 residues. Germline CDR1 is SGHRS and CDR2 is YFSETQ. The V end was cut by 0 bases, the J end by 8 bases, with 20 bases between. In nucleotides, the CDR3 is TGCGCCAGCAGCTTGGGGTATGCGAGCACGGTACGAGGCTACACCTTC. Amino acids: CASSLGYASTVRGYTF.

This clonotype was seen a handful of times. The chain joins TRBV4-3 to TRBJ2-3; a weak D match, TRBD2 (5 bases). Germline V gives CDR1 LGHNA, CDR2 YSLEER. Trimming stripped 4 bases from V and 0 bases from J, with 14 bases between. This CDR3 has 16 residues. CDR3 DNA: TGCGCCAGCAGCCTAGGAAGAAGGACTAGCACAGATACGCAGTATTTT. This encodes CASSLGRRTSTDTQYF.

As to this clonotype: A much bigger clone sits one base away, suggesting this may be a read error. CDR3 bases: TGCGCCAGCAGCTTGGTGGCCGGATTCTGCTACGAGCAGTACTTC. Translated: CASSLVAGFCYEQYF. The gene calls are TRBV5-1 and TRBJ2-7, with D uncertain. Germline CDR1 reads SGHRS; CDR2 reads YFSETQ. The germline V and J ends were trimmed by 0 bases and 3 bases, with 13 bases remaining between them. The CDR3 runs to 15 residues.

This chain connects TRBV6-2 or TRBV6-3 to TRBJ2-1, with D possibly TRBD1 on 6 matching bases. Germline V gene sequence: CDR1 MNHEY, CDR2 SVGEGT. The V end was cut by 6 bases, the J end by 5 bases, with 20 bases between. The CDR3 loop spans 16 amino acids. CDR3 sequence: CASSLSYREDHNEQFF. DNA of the CDR3: TGTGCCAGCAGCCTATCGTACAGGGAAGACCACAATGAGCAGTTCTTC.

The chain links TRBV4-3 to TRBJ1-2, with D possibly being TRBD1 (6 bases). The germline V gene encodes CDR1 LGHNA and CDR2 YSLEER. The CDR3 runs to 14 residues. V lost 0 bases, J lost 3 bases, and 8 bases lay in between. As DNA, the CDR3 is TGCGCCAGCAGCCAAGACAGGGGCTACTATGGCTACACCTTC. Encoded protein: CASSQDRGYYGYTF.

This clonotype has a count of ten or more. CDR3 nucleotide sequence: TGCAGTGCGTGGACTAGCGGGAGGTACTCCTACGAGCAGTACTTC. This codes for CSAWTSGRYSYEQYF. The V call is TRBV20-1, the J call TRBJ2-7; 14 bases match TRBD2. Germline values: CDR1 DFQATT, CDR2 SNEGSKA (reference sequence). The CDR3 has 15 amino acids. V shed 6 bases and J 0 bases; nucleotides not matched to a gene: 4.

This clonotype was observed many times. The chain has TRBV6-5 and TRBJ2-3; 7 positions agree with TRBD2. CDR1 is MNHEY, CDR2 SVGAGI, per germline. This CDR3 comprises 17 residues. Losses at the gene ends were 6 bases for V and 0 bases for J; bases not matched to a gene: 12. CDR3 sequence reads: CASSLNRLAASTDTQYF. CDR3 DNA: TGTGCCAGCAGCCTAAACCGACTAGCAGCTAGCACAGATACGCAGTATTTT.

This clonotype came up many times. This chain connects TRBV7-2 to TRBJ2-7; D is unclear. The CDR3 spans 13 residues. V was shortened by 5 bases and J by 0 bases, with 8 bases between the two germline ends. Germline V CDR1 and CDR2: SGHTA, FQGNSA. CDR3 residues: CASSLPSSYEQYF. The CDR3 DNA reads as TGTGCCAGCAGCCTACCTTCCTCCTACGAGCAGTACTTC.

Many counts were recorded for this clonotype. V gene TRBV20-1 combines with J gene TRBJ1-1, with D maybe TRBD1 (6 bases). Trimming cost V 3 bases and J 4 bases, with 18 bases left between them. From germline, CDR1 is DFQATT and CDR2 SNEGSKA (reference sequence). This CDR3 has 15 residues. The CDR3 DNA sequence: TGCAGTGCTAGGGTTTTCAGGGGCGCGCTCACTGAAGCTTTCTTT. This translates into CSARVFRGALTEAFF.

This clonotype appeared many times. This sequence joins TRBV12-3 or TRBV12-4 and TRBJ1-5; D perhaps matches TRBD1 (6 bases). The CDR3 runs 14 residues. Trimming cost V 6 bases and J 2 bases, with 11 bases left between them. DNA of the CDR3: TGTGCCAGCAGCGAGGGGGGGGGCAATCAGCCCCAGCATTTT. Residues: CASSEGGGNQPQHF.

The rearrangement joins TRBV5-4 to TRBJ2-3, with D perhaps matching TRBD2 (6 bases). Germline CDR1 SGHNT, CDR2 YYREEE (reference sequence). V was cut by 5 bases and J by 4 bases, with 17 bases left in between. This CDR3 region has 15 residues. CDR3 coding DNA: TGTGCCAGCAGTCCGACTAGGTCAAGCCCAGATACGCAGTATTTT. Its translation is CASSPTRSSPDTQYF.

The chain is built from TRBV2 and TRBJ1-6; the match to TRBD1 covers 7 bases. The ends lost 6 bases at V and 6 bases at J; junction bases unmatched: 8. The CDR3 loop spans 15 amino acids. Looked up from germline, CDR1 is SNHLY and CDR2 is FYNNEI. The CDR3: CASRERTGPNSPLHF. In DNA, the CDR3 is TGTGCCAGCAGGGAGCGGACAGGCCCTAATTCACCCCTCCACTTT. The full variable domain, rest sourced from reference TRBV2 and TRBJ1-6, is EPEVTQTPSHQVTQMGQEVILRCVPISNHLYFYWYRQILGQKVEFLVSFYNNEISEKSEIFDDQFSVERPDGSNFTLKIRSTKLEDSAMYFCASRERTGPNSPLHFGNGTRLTVT.